Below are 27 T cell receptor beta chains sequenced from a single sample in a study of Graves' ophthalmopathy and Graves' hyperthyroidism. Investigators amplified TCR beta CDR3 regions from RNA transcripts. HTBI-primed RT-PCR formed the first round, and a multiplex PCR formed the second. TCRdb ran MiXCR on the multiplex PCR reads and lists one entry per CDR3 protein. This table has roughly 410,000 distinct CDR3 sequences, approximately 15% appearing once. Sequencing input: peripheral blood. These receptors originate from a woman aged 18-29 years with stable Graves' hyperthyroidism.

Ten or more counts support this clonotype. The rearrangement uses TRBV7-3 and TRBJ1-5, with D possibly TRBD1 on 5 matching bases. The length of the CDR3 is 15 residues. Germline V gives CDR1 SGHTA, CDR2 FQGTGA. Trimming took off 1 base at V and 7 bases at J, with 14 bases between the two ends. The CDR3 region has the DNA TGTGCCAGCAGCTTAATTCATGGGGCGGGACAGCCCCAGCATTTT. It is translated as CASSLIHGAGQPQHF.

This clonotype was seen repeatedly, ten times or more. This chain connects TRBV20-1 to TRBJ2-2, with 7 bases identical to TRBD1. CDR1 is DFQATT, CDR2 SNEGSKA, per germline (reference sequence). This CDR3 is 15 amino acids long. The ends lost 3 bases at V and 0 bases at J; junction bases unmatched: 4. CDR3 region: CSARDRTSNTGELFF. The CDR3 nucleotides read TGCAGTGCTAGGGACAGGACCTCGAACACCGGGGAGCTGTTTTTT.

This clonotype was seen repeatedly, ten times or more. The chain is built from TRBV3-1 and TRBJ2-7; unclear D gene. The CDR3 is 12 residues long. The V end lost 0 bases, the J end lost 5 bases, and 5 bases lay between the germline ends. Germline V lookup: CDR1 LGHDT, CDR2 YNNKEL (reference sequence). The CDR3 reads CASSQEPNEQYF. For the CDR3, the DNA is TGTGCCAGCAGCCAAGAACCCAACGAGCAGTACTTC.

This clonotype has at least ten counts. The chain recombines TRBV12-3 or TRBV12-4 with TRBJ2-7; possible D gene TRBD2, 6 bases. Trimming removed 0 bases at V and 2 bases at J, with 11 bases between. The CDR3 runs 15 residues. The CDR3 DNA reads as TGTGCCAGCAGTTTAGCGCGGGGCAGGGCCTACGAGCAGTACTTC. Residues: CASSLARGRAYEQYF.

The V and J genes are TRBV4-2 and TRBJ1-5; D perhaps matches TRBD1 (5 bases). CDR3 size: 21 residues. The V end was cut by 3 bases, the J end by 2 bases, with 29 bases between. From germline, CDR1 is LGHNA and CDR2 YNFKEQ. The CDR3 DNA reads as TGTGCCAGCAGCCATCCCACCACCAGGGAATACCCAACTATAGGCAATCAGCCCCAGCATTTT. Translated, it gives CASSHPTTREYPTIGNQPQHF.

This clonotype showed up many times. V is TRBV10-1 and J is TRBJ2-2; TRBD1 or TRBD2 may be the D gene (5 bases each). The CDR3 sequence is 14 residues long. Germline V gene sequence: CDR1 WNHNN, CDR2 SYGVQD (reference sequence). V gave up 3 bases and J gave up 4 bases, with 9 bases separating them. In DNA form, the CDR3 reads TGCGCCAGCAGTGATCCAGGGAGCACCGGGGAGCTGTTTTTT. It translates to CASSDPGSTGELFF.

This clonotype was recorded at least ten times. The chain combines TRBV6-2 or TRBV6-3 with TRBJ2-7; 9 bases match TRBD2. The V segment lost 6 bases and the J segment 3 bases; nucleotides outside the gene matches: 9. Germline-derived CDR1 and CDR2 are MNHEY and SVGEGT. This CDR3 comprises 15 residues. CDR3: CASRPWLAGFYEQYF. In DNA, the CDR3 is TGTGCCAGCAGGCCCTGGCTAGCGGGGTTCTACGAGCAGTACTTC.

The V call is TRBV7-9, the J call TRBJ1-1; possibly TRBD1 for D (6 bases). Trimming left V 4 bases short and J 5 bases short, with 11 bases between. The CDR3 totals 13 residues. Germline V lookup: CDR1 SEHNR, CDR2 FQNEAQ (reference sequence). The CDR3 region is CASSWGAETEAFF. Here the CDR3 DNA reads TGTGCCAGCAGCTGGGGGGCTGAAACTGAAGCTTTCTTT.

At least ten counts were recorded for this clonotype. The J gene is TRBJ2-7, the V gene TRBV24-1; D remains unclear. This CDR3 contains 12 residues. The germline V gene has CDR1 KGHDR and CDR2 SFDVKD. Trimming left V 9 bases short and J 1 base short, with 9 bases between. Here the CDR3 reads CATGQDSYEQYF. CDR3 DNA: TGTGCCACCGGGCAGGATTCCTACGAGCAGTACTTC.

The DNA for the CDR3 is TGTGCCAGCAGCGCTGGGACTAGCGGCTCCAGGGGAACCCAGTACTTC. Encoded protein: CASSAGTSGSRGTQYF. The rearrangement links TRBV7-2 to TRBJ2-5, with TRBD2 matching 11 bases. The germline V gene has CDR1 SGHTA and CDR2 FQGNSA. The CDR3 is 16 residues long. V shed 5 bases and J 8 bases; nucleotides not matched to a gene: 13.

This chain uses TRBV6-2 or TRBV6-3 with TRBJ2-7; 8 bases are a match to TRBD1. The V and J ends lost 2 bases and 2 bases, in that order; junction bases with no gene match: 2. This CDR3 has 14 residues. CDR1 is MNHEY, CDR2 SVGEGT, per germline. For the CDR3, the DNA is TGTGCCAGCAGTTACGTGGGACAGGCCTACGAGCAGTACTTC. It translates to CASSYVGQAYEQYF.

The chain combines TRBV10-3 with TRBJ1-5; D unclear. The germline V gene has CDR1 ENHRY and CDR2 SYGVKD. Trimming left V 7 bases short and J 2 bases short, with 12 bases between. This CDR3 contains 14 residues. The CDR3 DNA follows: TGTGCCATCAAGGGCAGTACGGGCAATCAGCCCCAGCATTTT. Translation gives CAIKGSTGNQPQHF.

This clonotype was seen repeatedly, ten times or more. This chain links TRBV2 with TRBJ2-5; D gene ambiguous. Germline loops: CDR1 SNHLY, CDR2 FYNNEI. V lost 7 bases and J 0 bases, leaving 3 bases between the germline ends. The CDR3 spans 11 residues. The CDR3, as DNA: TGTGCCAGCAAAGACCAAGAGACCCAGTACTTC. It is translated as CASKDQETQYF.

The chain couples TRBV5-1 to TRBJ2-7, with a weak D call TRBD2 (5 bases). V gave up 4 bases and J gave up 0 bases, with 14 bases separating them. Looked up from germline, CDR1 is SGHRS and CDR2 is YFSETQ. There are 15 residues in the CDR3. CDR3 bases: TGCGCCAGCAGCGTCAGTTCGGGGAGCTCCTACGAGCAGTACTTC. The encoded protein is CASSVSSGSSYEQYF. Full variable domain (remainder filled in from reference TRBV5-1 and TRBJ2-7): KAGVTQTPRYLIKTRGQQVTLSCSPISGHRSVSWYQQTPGQGLQFLFEYFSETQRNKGNFPGRFSGRQFSNSRSEMNVSTLELGDSALYLCASSVSSGSSYEQYFGPGTRLTVT.

This clonotype has at least ten counts. This sequence joins TRBV6-1 and TRBJ1-5; D gene uncertain. Germline V gene sequence: CDR1 MNHNS, CDR2 SASEGT. This CDR3 contains 15 residues. Deletions cut 2 bases from V and 11 bases from J, with 19 bases between. The CDR3 coding sequence is TGTGCCAGCAGTGAATGGTCAGGACTCCCCACGGCCCAGCATTTT. Its translation: CASSEWSGLPTAQHF.

This clonotype occurred many times. J is TRBJ2-7 and V is TRBV7-8; 11 nucleotides align to TRBD2. Trimming at V came to 1 base and at J to 6 bases, leaving 8 bases not matched to a gene. Germline CDR1 reads SGHVS; CDR2 reads FQNEAQ. CDR3 length: 16 amino acids. The CDR3 is CASSLEFSGGAVEQYF. The DNA of the CDR3 is TGTGCCAGCAGCTTAGAGTTTAGCGGGGGGGCTGTCGAGCAGTACTTC.

Ten or more counts support this clonotype. The V gene is TRBV6-2 or TRBV6-3, the J gene TRBJ2-7; TRBD2 aligns across 9 bases. With V trimmed by 5 bases and J by 7 bases, 9 bases remained unmatched. The CDR3 runs to 14 residues. Germline CDR1 reads MNHEY; CDR2 reads SVGEGT. CDR3 sequence (DNA): TGTGCCAGCAGTGCCAGCGGGGGGCTTCCAGAGCAGTACTTC. The encoded protein is CASSASGGLPEQYF.

V gene TRBV6-2 or TRBV6-3 combines with J gene TRBJ1-5, with D perhaps matching TRBD1 (5 bases). The germline CDR1 and CDR2 sequences are MNHEY and SVGEGT. The germline V and J ends were trimmed by 2 bases and 6 bases, with 14 bases remaining between them. CDR3 length equals 15 residues. DNA for the CDR3: TGTGCCAGCAGTTACATCGGGGGTGGAGGTCAGCCCCAGCATTTT. Its translation is CASSYIGGGGQPQHF.

At least ten counts were recorded for this clonotype. V gene TRBV12-3 or TRBV12-4 combines with J gene TRBJ2-7; 7 nucleotides align to TRBD2. The CDR3 contains 14 residues. J gave up 8 bases and V 3 bases, and 10 bases lay outside the gene matches. The CDR3 bases are TGTGCCAGCAGTTTGGCTGGGGAGGGAGGCAAGCAGTACTTC. Protein product: CASSLAGEGGKQYF.

At least ten counts were recorded for this clonotype. The J gene is TRBJ2-2, the V gene TRBV19; D might be TRBD2 (5 bases). Trimming took off 9 bases at V and 2 bases at J, with 13 bases between the two ends. Germline V gene lookup returns CDR1 LNHDA and CDR2 SQIVND (reference sequence). The CDR3 consists of 14 residues. The CDR3 sequence: CASGGLINTGELFF. As DNA, the CDR3 is TGTGCCAGCGGAGGACTGATCAACACCGGGGAGCTGTTTTTT.

At least ten counts were recorded for this clonotype. This chain connects TRBV27 to TRBJ1-2; the D is unclear. Germline CDR1 is MNHEY and CDR2 is SMNVEV (reference sequence). V was trimmed by 3 bases and J by 0 bases, leaving 8 bases between them. This CDR3 is 14 amino acids long. The CDR3 coding sequence is TGTGCCAGCAGTTTCGGCGTCCCTAACTATGGCTACACCTTC. Its translation is CASSFGVPNYGYTF.

This clonotype was recorded at least ten times. This chain uses TRBV27 with TRBJ2-2, with D possibly TRBD2 on 5 matching bases. V lost 5 bases, J lost 3 bases, and 10 bases lay in between. This CDR3 is built from 14 residues. The V gene's germline CDR1 is MNHEY and CDR2 SMNVEV (reference sequence). CDR3: CASSEGFYTGELFF. The CDR3 bases are TGTGCCAGCAGTGAGGGCTTCTACACCGGGGAGCTGTTTTTT.

This clonotype was counted many times. This chain joins TRBV5-1 and TRBJ1-5, with no clear D. Trimming cost V 4 bases and J 2 bases, with 10 bases left between them. The germline CDR1 and CDR2 sequences are SGHRS and YFSETQ. The CDR3 sequence is 14 residues long. The CDR3: CASSPDGGNQPQHF. In DNA, the CDR3 is TGCGCCAGCAGCCCCGACGGGGGCAATCAGCCCCAGCATTTT.

This clonotype was recorded many times. The CDR3 nucleotides are TGTGCCAGCAGTACCCCCGATGGGCTCGAGCAGTACTTC. As protein: CASSTPDGLEQYF. The rearrangement links TRBV2 to TRBJ2-7, with D unresolved. The CDR3 is 13 amino acids. Trimming stripped 5 bases from V and 6 bases from J, with 14 bases between. Per the germline V gene, CDR1 is SNHLY and CDR2 is FYNNEI. The full variable domain, rest sourced from reference TRBV2 and TRBJ2-7, is EPEVTQTPSHQVTQMGQEVILRCVPISNHLYFYWYRQILGQKVEFLVSFYNNEISEKSEIFDDQFSVERPDGSNFTLKIRSTKLEDSAMYFCASSTPDGLEQYFGPGTRLTVT.

This clonotype was seen many times. The J gene is TRBJ2-7, the V gene TRBV7-8; 10 positions match TRBD1. V was clipped by 5 bases and J by 0 bases; unmatched bases: 4. This CDR3 spans 15 amino acids. Looked up from germline, CDR1 is SGHVS and CDR2 is FQNEAQ. Here the CDR3 DNA reads TGTGCCAGCAGCGATCGGACAGGGGGCTCCTACGAGCAGTACTTC. This translates into CASSDRTGGSYEQYF.

This clonotype was picked up many times. The rearrangement joins TRBV6-2 or TRBV6-3 to TRBJ2-2, with D hard to call. Germline CDR1 and CDR2: MNHEY and SVGEGT. V shed 2 bases and J shed 4 bases, with 5 bases lying between them. CDR3 length: 13 amino acids. The CDR3 DNA sequence: TGTGCCAGCAGTTACACCCTCACCGGGGAGCTGTTTTTT. Translated: CASSYTLTGELFF.

This clonotype was recorded at least ten times. The chain joins TRBV9 to TRBJ1-6, with unresolved D. The V end lost 3 bases, the J end lost 5 bases, and 3 bases lay between the germline ends. The CDR3 contains 12 residues. In germline, CDR1 is SGDLS, CDR2 YYNGEE. The CDR3 reads CASSADNSPLHF. The CDR3, as DNA: TGTGCCAGCAGCGCCGATAATTCACCCCTCCACTTT.